The TCR beta chain under discussion was sequenced for a study of T-cell memory formation after mild COVID-19. The wider study: Each donor largely had its own TCR clusters.

Remarks on this clonotype: Antigen specificity is unknown.

Overall study findings and caveats: The study found contracting CD4+ clones mainly in CM and EM and contracting CD8+ clones in EMRA. SARS-CoV-2 specificity of second-wave clones peaking day 37 was unconfirmed.

TCR alpha and TCR beta cDNA libraries carrying sample barcodes and UMIs came from 5'RACE with constant-segment primers. MiXCR, run by TCRdb on the 5' RACE reads, gives a single entry per CDR3 protein. This table holds about half a million distinct CDR3 sequences, roughly 18% found once. V lost 6 bases, J lost 10 bases, and 13 bases lay in between. Germline V gene sequence: CDR1 KGHSH, CDR2 LQKENI. The length of the CDR3 is 12 residues. This sequence joins TRBV18 and TRBJ2-1; D is uncertain. Sequenced material: PBMCs or a T cell subset sorted from them (not recorded which). This TCR derives from an adult woman who had mild COVID-19 (a few samples of this study predate the infection). Cell type and time point are not known. In DNA form, the CDR3 reads TGTGCCAGCTCCCCAATGACGGCCGAGCAGTTCTTC. Protein sequence: CASSPMTAEQFF. Complete variable domain (other parts from reference TRBV18 and TRBJ2-1): NAGVMQNPRHLVRRRGQEARLRCSPMKGHSHVYWYRQLPEEGLKFMVYLQKENIIDESGMPKERFSAEFPKEGPSILRIQQVVRGDSAAYFCASSPMTAEQFFGPGTRLTVL.